Described below is a single T cell receptor beta chain sequence and its context. The antigen is not known. A second about 6 to 12 cycle PCR used barcoded and J-beta primers. TCRdb independently ran MiXCR on the 5' RACE reads; one entry per CDR3 protein. The data contain hundreds of thousands of distinct CDR3 sequences, roughly 60% of them singletons. This sample was taken from a study of blood T cells in healthy people across ages. Study observations and caveats: Fewer expanded clones and more diversity marked long-lived versus aged donors.

RNA extraction gave at least 5 micrograms of total RNA per sample. The clonotype was recovered from a man aged 30 to 45 in good health. Sequences were obtained from blood.

The CDR3 reads CASSWDSLSEQFF. In DNA, the CDR3 is TGTGCCAGCAGCTGGGACTCCCTGTCCGAGCAGTTCTTC. The chain employs TRBV6-5 and TRBJ2-1; a weak D match, TRBD2 (6 bases). The V gene's germline CDR1 is MNHEY and CDR2 SVGAGI. V gave up 6 bases and J gave up 10 bases, with 16 bases separating them. The CDR3 loop spans 13 amino acids.